This TCR beta chain was identified in a study of blood T cell repertoires in COVID-19. As handled by the study authors: For nucleated cells, counts were estimated from reference gene primer amplification. The table came from immunoSEQ multiplex PCR; TCRdb's copy has only in-frame clones and leaves some out. V, J and clone size are those of that table, while D and trimming were read from the DNA. The data show roughly 99,000 clones, with just over 90% seen just once and over 1% held by the top ten. The material sequenced was peripheral blood. This receptor was identified in a woman in her 30s with acute or convalescent COVID-19.

Written as DNA, the CDR3 is TGTGCCAGCAGTTTATACGGCAGGGGCTATCAGCCCCAGCATTTT. It is translated as CASSLYGRGYQPQHF. The rearrangement uses TRBV28 and TRBJ1-5; possibly TRBD1 for D (6 bases). CDR3 length equals 15 residues. V lost 1 base to trimming and J lost 5 bases, with 12 bases between them. Germline lookup yields CDR1 MDHEN and CDR2 SYDVKM.